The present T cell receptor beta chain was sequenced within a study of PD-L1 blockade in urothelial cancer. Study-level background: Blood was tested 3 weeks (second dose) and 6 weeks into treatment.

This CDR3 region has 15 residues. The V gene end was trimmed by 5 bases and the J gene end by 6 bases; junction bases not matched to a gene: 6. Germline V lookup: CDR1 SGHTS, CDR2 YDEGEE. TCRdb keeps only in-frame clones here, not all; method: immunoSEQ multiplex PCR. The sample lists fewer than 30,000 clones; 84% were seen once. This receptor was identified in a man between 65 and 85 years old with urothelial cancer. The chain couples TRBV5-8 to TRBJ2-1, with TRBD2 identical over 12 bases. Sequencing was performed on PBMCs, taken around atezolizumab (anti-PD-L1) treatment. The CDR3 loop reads CASRNLAGGPNEQFF. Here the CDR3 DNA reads TGTGCCAGCAGAAATCTAGCGGGAGGGCCCAATGAGCAGTTCTTC.